The TCR beta chain described here comes from a study of blood T cells in healthy people across ages (dated by TCRdb to about 2015). In the study overall: In model experiments, template switching captured about one uniquely barcoded TCR beta cDNA molecule for every two T cells. The study measured age-related changes in TCR beta repertoire diversity using deep sequencing normalized with unique cDNA molecular identifiers. Four age groups were formed from the donors: young (average around 15 years), middle-aged (around 37), aged (over 55) and long-lived (about 80). Using the same blood draw, the study looked at two additional independent replicas of 1 million unique cDNA reads for two donors, one aged 18 to 29 and the other aged 80 or older.

On this clonotype: Its recognized antigen is unknown. No much larger clone exists at a distance of one base, and base qualities are not known.

Summary of the overall study and its limitations: Estimates of total diversity from one million sequenced T cells were regarded as lower bounds and underestimates. Donor CMV infection status was unknown, potentially confounding age-related changes in expanded clonotypes. Observed TCR beta diversity correlated strongly with the percentage of naive T cells measured by flow cytometry. Conclusive comparison of naive and antigen-experienced compartments was prevented by the profiling of bulk unsorted PBMCs. The long-lived group showed more naive CD4+ T cells, fewer expanded clones and increased TCR diversity than the aged group, suggesting age selection. Observed TCR beta diversity per million T cells fell roughly linearly with age, and a significant reduction was already apparent by age around 39.

Donors were around 37 systemically healthy Caucasian individuals from Russia aged roughly 6 to 90 years. Each donor gave ten milliliters of peripheral blood, drawn into EDTA-treated Vacutainer tubes. PBMCs were isolated by Ficoll-Paque density-gradient centrifugation, with at least 7 million obtained per sample. Total RNA, at least 6 micrograms per sample, was extracted from PBMCs with Trizol reagent. For every donor, an aliquot of PBMCs went through flow cytometry to measure the percentages of naive CD45RAhigh/CD27high T cells. The CDR3 sequence holds 14 residues, the cysteine and phenylalanine included. Here the CDR3 DNA is all that survives: 42 bases in frame from base 1. The germline V gene gives CDR1 as ENHRY and CDR2 as SYGVKD. Trimming removed 6 bases from V and 1 base from J, leaving 12 bases between the germline ends. Library preparation employed 5' RACE. The sequencer was an Illumina HiSeq 2500. The second PCR ran for about 7 to 11 cycles and used a J-beta primer mix along with a sample-barcoded 5' primer. A unique molecular identifier was introduced onto each TCR beta cDNA molecule by a template-switch 5' adaptor carrying 12 random nucleotides. Each sample yielded at least 3 million CDR3-containing paired-end reads. First-strand cDNA was synthesized from all RNA with the Mint cDNA synthesis kit, primed by a TRBC-specific oligonucleotide. Following uracil-DNA glycosylase treatment, all cDNA underwent a first 18-cycle PCR with the universal primers M1SS and BC2_uni_R. Concerning the study's data processing: Each sample was normalized by randomly selecting 1 million high-quality reads, each carrying a distinct molecular identifier. Reads sharing molecular identifiers were discarded rather than binned into consensus sequences. MiTCR, with a Q25 quality threshold and the strictest error-elimination algorithm, was used for CDR3 identification, clonotype clustering and error correction. A nonparametric unseen species model with Euler transformation was used to estimate lower-bound total TCR beta diversity. TCRdb reworked the public reads: Q25 trimming with fastp, MiXCR clone assembly, productive beta chains retained. Entries that share a CDR3 protein sequence are merged under the most common genes and DNA. The V and J calls reflect TCRdb's pipeline rather than the authors' work. The sample contains more than 900,000 distinct CDR3 sequences, roughly 24% of them found a single time. Clones ranked in the top ten supply approximately 0.79% of the sample.

These same records also appear under a second study, on T cells of mothers and their children. From the second report: Nine systemically healthy Caucasian individuals, comprising three mothers and their six children, were included as donors. cDNA synthesis used all of the extracted RNA, with 1.5 ug of RNA in each 15 ul reaction. In the second PCR, the M1S primer added sample barcodes and 2-4 random nucleotides. More than 9 million TCR beta CDR3 reads were obtained from each mother, and some 3.2 million reads were obtained from each child. In both related and unrelated pairs, thymic selection shapes the output of TCR recombination in a similar way, with inherited differences having only a minor effect. Normalized repertoire overlap in related mother-child pairs was always slightly higher than in unrelated mother-child pairs, but the difference was never significant. Persistent microchimeric T cell clones were not detected, at a sensitivity of approximately 100 clones per million clonotypes. Deep NGS was used in the study to compare the TCR beta repertoires of mothers and children and to look for features that separate related mother-child pairs from unrelated individuals. Mothers averaged around 43 +/- 4 years of age and children averaged about 12 +/- 4 years. After adapter ligation with NEBNext reagents, the libraries were sequenced on Illumina HiSeq 2000 with 100+100 nt paired-end reads. To prevent cross-contamination, the mother and child libraries were prepared a month apart and were sequenced in separate runs. For each donor, between about 450,000 and 2,300,000 distinct TCR beta clonotypes were identified. Naive TCR beta clonotypes were estimated from low-frequency clonotypes matched to each donor's FACS-determined naive share, without sorting.

This chain is built from TRBV10-3 and TRBJ1-1; a tentative D call is TRBD1 (5 bases match). This TCR derives from a girl aged 2 to 9 in good health. The sequenced sample was blood. The sequenced DNA: TGTGCCATCAGCGAGGACACTTGGAACACTGAAGCTTTCTTT. Its protein reads: CAISEDTWNTEAFF.